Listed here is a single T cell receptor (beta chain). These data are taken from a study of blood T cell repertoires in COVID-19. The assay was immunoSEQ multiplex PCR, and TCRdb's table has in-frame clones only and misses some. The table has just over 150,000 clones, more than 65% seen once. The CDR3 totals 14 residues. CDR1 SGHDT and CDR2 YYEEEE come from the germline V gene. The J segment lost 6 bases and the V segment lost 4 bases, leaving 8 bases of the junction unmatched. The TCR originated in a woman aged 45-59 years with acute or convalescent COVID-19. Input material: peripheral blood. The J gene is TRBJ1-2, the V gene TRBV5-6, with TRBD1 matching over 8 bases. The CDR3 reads CASSRTGRFDGYTF. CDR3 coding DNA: TGTGCCAGCAGCCGGACAGGGAGATTCGATGGCTACACCTTC.